These 5 T cell receptor beta chains originate from one sample sequenced in a study of blood T cell repertoires in COVID-19. Produced via immunoSEQ multiplex PCR; TCRdb's table is partial and in-frame only. The sample lists 110,000 or so clones, about 85% occurring once. Sequencing was carried out using peripheral blood. Receptors originate from a man over 45 with acute or convalescent COVID-19.

The chain carries TRBV7-6 and TRBJ2-3; 7 bases are a match to TRBD2. The germline CDR1 and CDR2 sequences are SGHVS and FNYEAQ. The CDR3 is made up of 16 amino acids. V shed 1 base and J 3 bases; nucleotides not matched to a gene: 7. The CDR3 DNA reads as TGTGCCAGCAGCTTAGGTGGGTGGGGGGGTACAGATACGCAGTATTTT. It codes for CASSLGGWGGTDTQYF.

This clone showed up just once. The chain has TRBV5-1 and TRBJ1-1; D gene ambiguous. The germline gives CDR1 SGHRS, CDR2 YFSETQ. The V end lost 1 base, the J end lost 1 base, and 8 bases lay between the germline ends. The CDR3 extends over 14 amino acids. The CDR3 loop reads CASSLQVGNTEAFF. DNA of the CDR3: TGCGCCAGCAGCTTGCAGGTGGGGAACACTGAAGCTTTCTTT.

The chain recombines TRBV5-6 with TRBJ1-3; D might be TRBD1 (5 bases). Trimming cost V 1 base and J 8 bases, with 10 bases left between them. CDR1 is SGHDT, CDR2 YYEEEE, per germline. The CDR3 length is 13 residues. The CDR3 DNA reads as TGTGCCAGCAGCTTGTGGGGCGCGGACACCATATATTTT. Translation gives CASSLWGADTIYF.

CDR3 in DNA: TGTGCTAGTGGTTCCCGTGACGGGAGCAATCAGCCCCAGCATTTT. Amino acid sequence: CASGSRDGSNQPQHF. The chain couples TRBV12-5 to TRBJ1-5; D is uncertain. The length of the CDR3 is 15 residues. Looked up from germline, CDR1 is LGHNT and CDR2 is FRNRAP. V lost 4 bases and J lost 1, with 11 bases in between.

The V and J genes are TRBV3-1 (or the pseudogene TRBV3-2) and TRBJ1-3; no definite D call. CDR1 is LGHDT and CDR2 is YNNKEL in the germline V gene (reference sequence). Between the trimmed V and J ends, which lost 6 bases and 0 bases, there was a span of 15 bases. This CDR3 contains 16 residues. The chain's CDR3 is CASSESPRVSGNTIYF. CDR3 nucleotide sequence: TGTGCCAGCAGTGAATCCCCGAGGGTCTCTGGAAACACCATATATTTT.